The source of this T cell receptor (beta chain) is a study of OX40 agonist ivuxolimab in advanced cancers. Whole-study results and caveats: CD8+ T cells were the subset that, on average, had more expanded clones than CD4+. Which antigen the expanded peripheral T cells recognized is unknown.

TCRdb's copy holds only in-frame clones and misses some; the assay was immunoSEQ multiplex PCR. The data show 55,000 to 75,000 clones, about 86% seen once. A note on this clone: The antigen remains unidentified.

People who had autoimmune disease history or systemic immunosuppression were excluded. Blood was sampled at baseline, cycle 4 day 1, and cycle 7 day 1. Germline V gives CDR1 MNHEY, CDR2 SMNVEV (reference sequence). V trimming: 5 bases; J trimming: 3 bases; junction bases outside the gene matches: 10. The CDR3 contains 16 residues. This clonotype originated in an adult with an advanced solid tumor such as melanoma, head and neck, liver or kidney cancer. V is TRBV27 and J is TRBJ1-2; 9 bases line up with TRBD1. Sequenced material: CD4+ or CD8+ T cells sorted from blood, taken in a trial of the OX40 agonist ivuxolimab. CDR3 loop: CASSPLTRTGDYGYTF. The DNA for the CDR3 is TGTGCCAGCAGTCCCCTAACCCGGACAGGGGACTATGGCTACACCTTC.